Below, 8 T cell receptor beta chains from the same sample are listed, as sequenced in a study of monozygotic twins with cystic fibrosis. This table comes from immunoSEQ multiplex PCR, and its TCRdb copy is limited to in-frame clones, with some not included. Altogether approximately 23,000 clones are present, approximately 87% being singletons, with the ten largest covering 1% to 1.5%. Material for sequencing was blood. Receptors originate from a woman aged 25 to 45 with cystic fibrosis.

The chain recombines TRBV7-8 with TRBJ1-5, with D hard to call. Germline CDR1 SGHVS, CDR2 FQNEAQ. The CDR3 runs to 15 residues. The ends were cut back, 5 bases at V and 2 bases at J, with 13 bases in the middle. The CDR3 protein is CASSPSWRGNQPQHF. CDR3 DNA sequence: TGTGCCAGCAGCCCCAGCTGGAGGGGCAATCAGCCCCAGCATTTT.

The chain employs TRBV2 and TRBJ2-1, with 8 bases that match TRBD1. V shed 5 bases and J 3 bases; nucleotides not matched to a gene: 12. This CDR3 is built from 17 residues. Per the germline V gene, CDR1 is SNHLY and CDR2 is FYNNEI. The CDR3 here is CASSFSPPRGLYNEQFF. CDR3 DNA sequence: TGTGCCAGCAGTTTTTCGCCGCCCAGGGGGCTCTACAATGAGCAGTTCTTC.

The rearrangement uses TRBV14 and TRBJ2-7; D remains ambiguous. CDR3 size: 13 residues. Trimming cost V 1 base and J 2 bases, with 6 bases left between them. Looked up from germline, CDR1 is SGHDN and CDR2 is FVKESK. The CDR3 DNA sequence: TGTGCCAGCAGCCAAGTCAGCACCTACGAGCAGTACTTC. The encoded protein is CASSQVSTYEQYF.

The rearrangement uses TRBV5-4 and TRBJ2-1, with D possibly TRBD2 on 6 matching bases. The CDR3 runs to 16 residues. Germline values: CDR1 SGHNT, CDR2 YYREEE (reference sequence). V lost 2 bases and J 8 bases, leaving 20 bases between the germline ends. The CDR3 DNA follows: TGTGCCAGCAGCTTATTAGCTGAGGACTACAACGATGAGCAGTTCTTC. Its protein product is CASSLLAEDYNDEQFF.

This clone has more than one count but fewer than ten. The V call is TRBV6-4, the J call TRBJ1-2, with 7 bases lining up with TRBD1. The CDR3 contains 14 residues. CDR1 is MRHNA, CDR2 SNTAGT, per germline. Losses at the gene ends were 2 bases for V and 6 bases for J; bases not matched to a gene: 6. The DNA of the CDR3 is TGTGCCAGCAGTGACCCGTTAGGGGGCCATGGCTACACCTTC. Translation gives CASSDPLGGHGYTF.

This chain joins TRBV28 and TRBJ2-4; the D call may be TRBD1 or TRBD2 (5 bases each). This CDR3 is built from 13 residues. V lost 2 bases to trimming and J lost 10 bases, with 12 bases between them. The germline CDR1 and CDR2 sequences are MDHEN and SYDVKM. The CDR3 is CASSLGGSRIQYF. In nucleotides, the CDR3 is TGTGCCAGCAGTTTAGGGGGTAGCAGGATTCAGTACTTC.

J is TRBJ2-7 and V is TRBV6-1; tentatively, D is TRBD2 (5 bases). Germline assignment: CDR1 MNHNS and CDR2 SASEGT. With 4 bases removed from V and 6 bases from J, the gap between germline ends came to 10 bases. The CDR3 covers 12 residues. This CDR3 reads CASSVMGSEQYF. The CDR3 DNA follows: TGTGCCAGCAGTGTAATGGGGAGCGAGCAGTACTTC.

The chain has TRBV29-1 and TRBJ2-7; 8 bases are a match to TRBD1. The CDR3 is 13 residues long. Germline trimming cut 1 base from V and 2 bases from J; bases unmatched to any gene: 1. Germline CDR1 is SQVTM and CDR2 is ANQGSEA. The CDR3 spells CSVEATGAYEQYF. For the CDR3, the DNA is TGCAGCGTTGAAGCGACAGGGGCCTACGAGCAGTACTTC.